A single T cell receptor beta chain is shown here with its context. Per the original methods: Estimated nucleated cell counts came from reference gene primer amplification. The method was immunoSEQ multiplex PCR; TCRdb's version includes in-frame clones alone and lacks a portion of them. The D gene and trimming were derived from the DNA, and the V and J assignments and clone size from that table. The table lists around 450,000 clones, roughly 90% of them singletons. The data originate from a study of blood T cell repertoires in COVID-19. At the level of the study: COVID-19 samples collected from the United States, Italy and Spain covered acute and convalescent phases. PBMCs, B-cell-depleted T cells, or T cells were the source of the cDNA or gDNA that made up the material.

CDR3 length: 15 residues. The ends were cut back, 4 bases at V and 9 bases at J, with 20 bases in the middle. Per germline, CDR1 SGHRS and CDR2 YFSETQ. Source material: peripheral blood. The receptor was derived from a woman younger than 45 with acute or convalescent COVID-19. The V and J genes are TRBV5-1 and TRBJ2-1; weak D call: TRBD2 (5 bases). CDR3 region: CASSTQQPGDAEQFF. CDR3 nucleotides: TGCGCCAGCAGCACCCAACAGCCCGGGGATGCTGAGCAGTTCTTC.